One sample yielded the 30 T cell receptor beta chains listed below, sequenced in a study of T cell clonality in common variable immunodeficiency (dated by TCRdb to the mid-2010s). These TCRs are of unknown antigen specificity. Summary of the overall study and its limitations: CVID TCRbeta sequences were reported to have fewer deletions and N-nucleotide insertions and to lack highly modified clones with 13 or more V deletions.

Receptors were amplified or captured by the immunoSEQ multiplex PCR assay. Imported from immuneACCESS, the table was reduced by TCRdb to in-frame sequences with V and J called. These copies leave out some clones; in studies compared against another copy, an unresolved V gene accounts for under half, and the cause of the remainder is not known. This sample shows about 42,000 clones, and none of them turns up only once. Clones ranked in the top ten supply roughly 6% of the sample. Sequenced sample: peripheral blood mononuclear cells. All receptors derive from a human donor with common variable immunodeficiency.

This clone was counted between two and nine times. From the germline J gene comes the end of the CDR3, since the read stops 3 residues before it. The V call is TRBV18, the J call TRBJ2-5, with unresolved D. The CDR3 consists of 15 residues. The V end lost 0 bases, the J end lost 2 bases, and 10 bases lay between the germline ends. Germline loops: CDR1 KGHSH, CDR2 LQKENI. The covered CDR3 bases are TGTGCCAGCTCACCACCCGACGTCAGGCAAGAGACC. Protein: CASSPPDVRQET. The entire CDR3 sequence reads CASSPPDVRQETQYF.

This clone occurred a few times. The DNA ends 3 residues before the CDR3 does, and the rest of the CDR3 is filled in from the germline J gene. The V gene is TRBV7-3, the J gene TRBJ2-1; 7 nucleotides agree with TRBD1. The junction had 11 bases not matched to a gene; V was cut back by 2 bases and J by 7 bases. This CDR3 comprises 16 residues. Germline assignment: CDR1 SGHTA and CDR2 FQGTGA. Here the CDR3 reads CASSLPLGQAKNEQFF. The DNA read from the CDR3 is TGTGCCAGCAGCTTACCTTTAGGACAGGCCAAAAATGAG. Using reference TRBV7-3 and TRBJ2-1 for the parts outside the CDR3, the full variable domain is GAGVSQTPSNKVTEKGKYVELRCDPISGHTALYWYRQSLGQGPEFLIYFQGTGAADDSGLPNDRFFAVRPEGSVSTLKIQRTERGDSAVYLCASSLPLGQAKNEQFFGPGTRLTVL.

This clone was found a few times. The read terminates 3 residues before the CDR3 end, so the remaining end is supplied by the germline J gene. This rearrangement joins TRBV7-8 to TRBJ2-7, with 10 bases identical to TRBD2. Germline trimming cut 0 bases from V and 4 bases from J; bases unmatched to any gene: 6. This CDR3 has 16 residues. Per germline, CDR1 SGHVS and CDR2 FQNEAQ. CDR3 DNA (partial): TGTGCCAGCAGCTTAGCGGCTAGCGGGAGTTCGTACGAG. The encoded protein is CASSLAASGSSYE. The whole CDR3 reads CASSLAASGSSYEQYF.

This clone was counted ten times or more. The read finishes 3 residues shy of the CDR3 end, and the germline J gene is used to complete it. The chain carries TRBV5-6 and TRBJ1-2; 9 bases match TRBD1. The V gene end was trimmed by 1 base and the J gene end by 4 bases; junction bases not matched to a gene: 5. The CDR3 extends over 15 amino acids. Per the germline V gene, CDR1 is SGHDT and CDR2 is YYEEEE. CDR3 loop: CASSLLGQGGYGYTF. The part of the CDR3 DNA that was read is TGTGCCAGCAGCTTGTTGGGACAGGGCGGCTATGGC.

This clone came up many times. The sequenced fragment ends 3 residues before the CDR3 boundary, so the rest is inferred from the germline J gene. The V and J genes are TRBV5-1 and TRBJ2-5; a weak D match, TRBD1 (6 bases). Germline V gene lookup returns CDR1 SGHRS and CDR2 YFSETQ. Trimming took 4 bases from V and 0 from J, leaving 19 bases between them. This CDR3 region has 17 residues. The CDR3 loop reads CASSKPPGQLYQETQYF. CDR3 DNA, as far as it was read: TGCGCCAGCAGCAAGCCCCCGGGACAATTGTACCAAGAGACC.

Details on this clone: The read ends 3 residues shy of where the CDR3 ends; the end is completed using the germline J gene. This sequence joins TRBV7-6 and TRBJ2-2; D is unclear. Per the germline V gene, CDR1 is SGHVS and CDR2 is FNYEAQ. The germline V and J ends were trimmed by 1 base and 6 bases, with 6 bases remaining between them. The CDR3 spans 13 residues. The CDR3 sequence: CASSLVEAGELFF. The CDR3 DNA, read in part, is TGTGCCAGCAGCTTAGTCGAGGCCGGGGAG.

This clone has just a few counts. With the read ending 3 residues before the CDR3 end, the germline J gene is used to fill in that end. This chain uses TRBV7-2 with TRBJ2-3, with unresolved D. Trimming stripped 4 bases from V and 0 bases from J, with 8 bases between. The CDR3 sequence is 14 residues long. Germline CDR1 is SGHTA and CDR2 is FQGNSA. The DNA read from the CDR3 is TGTGCCAGCAGCTACCAACTAAGCACAGATACG. Translating gives CASSYQLSTDT. The whole CDR3 sequence is CASSYQLSTDTQYF.

This clone was detected many times. CDR3 sequence: CASSLSGGNQPQHF. The part of the CDR3 DNA that was read is TGTGCCAGCTCACTTTCAGGGGGCAATCAGCCC. The chain uses TRBV18 and TRBJ1-5; tentatively, D is TRBD1 (6 bases). The CDR3 goes on 3 residues after the read ends, and that part is filled in from the germline J gene. CDR1 is KGHSH, CDR2 LQKENI, per germline. The CDR3 is made up of 14 amino acids. The germline V and J ends were trimmed by 4 bases and 2 bases, with 9 bases remaining between them.

This clone came up a few times. The CDR3 extends 3 residues past the end of the read, so its final part is completed from the germline J gene. This chain joins TRBV19 and TRBJ1-5; 9 nucleotides align to TRBD1. Per the germline V gene, CDR1 is LNHDA and CDR2 is SQIVND (reference sequence). The V and J ends lost 2 bases and 3 bases, in that order; junction bases with no gene match: 11. The CDR3 loop spans 18 amino acids. Partial CDR3 DNA: TGTGCCAGTAGTATAAGATTTAGAGACAGGGGGATCAATCAGCCC. Protein product: CASSIRFRDRGINQP. The entire CDR3 sequence reads CASSIRFRDRGINQPQHF. Drawing the rest from reference TRBV19 and TRBJ1-5, the complete variable domain is DGGITQSPKYLFRKEGQNVTLSCEQNLNHDAMYWYRQDPGQGLRLIYYSQIVNDFQKGDIAEGYSVSREKKESFPLTVTSAQKNPTAFYLCASSIRFRDRGINQPQHFGDGTRLSIL.

This clone was seen ten or more times. With the read ending 3 residues before the CDR3 end, the germline J gene is used to fill in that end. This chain joins TRBV5-6 and TRBJ2-7; TRBD1 matches at 9 bases. The CDR3 is made up of 14 amino acids. CDR1 and CDR2 from the germline V gene are SGHDT and YYEEEE. Losses at the gene ends were 6 bases for V and 6 bases for J; bases not matched to a gene: 10. CDR3 residues: CASIQDRGVGEQYF. CDR3 DNA (partial): TGTGCCAGCATCCAGGACAGGGGAGTGGGCGAG.

This clone has at least ten counts. Read coverage stops 3 residues before the CDR3 terminus; the germline J gene supplies the remainder. This chain connects TRBV2 to TRBJ2-3, with unresolved D. Germline CDR1 reads SNHLY; CDR2 reads FYNNEI. Trimming cost V 2 bases and J 1 base, with 13 bases left between them. The CDR3 covers 16 residues. The part of the CDR3 DNA that was read is TGTGCCAGCAGTGAATGGGCTCCTGACGGCACAGATACG. Residues: CASSEWAPDGTDT. The whole CDR3 is CASSEWAPDGTDTQYF.

This clone has a count of ten or more. The CDR3 end falls 3 residues outside the read, so it is completed with the germline J gene. V is TRBV7-2 and J is TRBJ1-1; possible D gene TRBD1, 5 bases. This CDR3 is built from 15 residues. V lost 2 bases to trimming and J lost 1 base, with 11 bases between them. Germline V gives CDR1 SGHTA, CDR2 FQGNSA. Incomplete CDR3 DNA: TGTGCCAGCAGCTTACTGACAGCGCAGAACACTGAA. This codes for CASSLLTAQNTE. The whole CDR3 protein is CASSLLTAQNTEAFF.

On this clone: The read gets to within 3 residues of the CDR3 end, and the germline J gene fills in the rest. The chain employs TRBV7-6 and TRBJ2-1; TRBD1 matches at 9 bases. Germline CDR1 reads SGHVS; CDR2 reads FNYEAQ. V was clipped by 5 bases and J by 9 bases; unmatched bases: 8. There are 14 residues in the CDR3. CDR3 bases read: TGTGCCAGCAGCGCCGGGACAGGGATAGGTGAG. This translates into CASSAGTGIGE. The full CDR3 protein is CASSAGTGIGEQFF.

This clone was counted a few times. The read ends 3 residues shy of where the CDR3 ends; the end is completed using the germline J gene. The V gene is TRBV6-2 or TRBV6-3, the J gene TRBJ2-2; D is possibly TRBD2 (6 bases). The V gene's germline CDR1 is MNHEY and CDR2 SVGEGT. The CDR3 runs to 15 residues. V was pared by 5 bases and J by 6 bases, with 16 bases between. CDR3 in amino acids: CASSPTGVFPGELFF. CDR3 DNA (partial): TGTGCCAGCAGTCCTACGGGGGTGTTCCCCGGGGAG.

This clone was observed a few times. The DNA ends 3 residues before the CDR3 does, and the rest of the CDR3 is filled in from the germline J gene. The rearrangement uses TRBV11-3 and TRBJ1-1, with D possibly matching TRBD1 (6 bases). The CDR3 has 13 residues. Between the trimmed V and J ends, which lost 5 bases and 3 bases, there was a span of 10 bases. Germline-derived CDR1 and CDR2 are SGHNT and YENEEA. The DNA read from the CDR3 is TGTGCCAGCAGCCAACAGGGCGACACTGAA. Translated: CASSQQGDTE. The full CDR3 sequence reads CASSQQGDTEAFF.

The sample holds a few counts of this clone. Read coverage stops 3 residues before the CDR3 terminus; the germline J gene supplies the remainder. The rearrangement links TRBV20-1 to TRBJ2-7, with D perhaps matching TRBD1 (5 bases). The germline V and J ends were trimmed by 0 bases and 0 bases, with 12 bases remaining between them. The CDR3 sequence is 15 residues long. CDR1 and CDR2 from the germline V gene are DFQATT and SNEGSKA (reference sequence). CDR3 sequence: CSARDGAGASYEQYF. CDR3 DNA, as far as it was read: TGCAGTGCTAGAGATGGGGCAGGAGCCTCCTACGAG.

In the case of this clone: Read sequence stops 3 residues before the CDR3 end, and the germline J gene provides the missing end. The V and J genes are TRBV6-1 and TRBJ2-1; the match to TRBD2 covers 7 bases. This CDR3 has 14 residues. Germline CDR1 reads MNHNS; CDR2 reads SASEGT. V lost 4 bases to trimming and J lost 6 bases; unmatched junction nucleotides: 6. The CDR3 DNA, read in part, is TGTGCCAGCAGTGTGGGGAGGGGCCGCAATGAG. Encoded protein: CASSVGRGRNE. The complete CDR3 sequence is CASSVGRGRNEQFF.

There are a few counts of this clone. The CDR3 extends 3 residues past the end of the read, so its final part is completed from the germline J gene. The chain carries TRBV7-9 and TRBJ1-3; weak D call: TRBD1 (6 bases). Germline V gives CDR1 SEHNR, CDR2 FQNEAQ (reference sequence). Trimming took off 3 bases at V and 9 bases at J, with 15 bases between the two ends. CDR3 length equals 14 residues. CDR3 amino acids: CASSLGAVVGTIYF. CDR3 bases read: TGTGCCAGCAGCTTGGGGGCCGTGGTAGGCACC.

A remark on this clone: The read terminates 3 residues ahead of where the CDR3 ends, so the germline J gene completes it. The chain uses TRBV7-9 and TRBJ1-1, with a possible D match to TRBD1 (6 bases). The CDR3 has 14 residues. The germline V gene encodes CDR1 SEHNR and CDR2 FQNEAQ (reference sequence). The V gene lost 7 bases and the J gene lost 4 bases, with 16 bases spanning the gap. The CDR3 bases that were read are TGTGCCAGCATCTCGGGGGGCGCGACCACTGAA. Its protein is CASISGGATTE. The full CDR3 protein is CASISGGATTEAFF.

This clone occurred many times. The read falls 3 residues short of the CDR3 end, and the missing part is taken from the germline J gene. The V call is TRBV29-1, the J call TRBJ2-5; the match to TRBD2 covers 9 bases. The length of the CDR3 is 15 residues. Germline-derived CDR1 and CDR2 are SQVTM and ANQGSEA. Trimming removed 4 bases from V and 4 bases from J; junction bases left unmatched: 10. Incomplete CDR3 DNA: TGCAGCGTTGCTCCTAGCGGGGTGCGGTCAGAGACC. This codes for CSVAPSGVRSET. The entire CDR3 protein reads CSVAPSGVRSETQYF.

This clone was found many times. Sequencing ends 3 residues short of the CDR3 end; the germline J gene provides the rest. The chain links TRBV30 to TRBJ2-3; 7 nucleotides line up with TRBD2. CDR3 length: 13 residues. Trimming removed 0 bases from V and 8 bases from J; junction bases left unmatched: 5. Germline V gene data show CDR1 as GTSNPN and CDR2 as SVGIG (reference sequence). The CDR3 bases that were read are TGTGCCTGGAGTGTACGCTGGGGGGGTACG. Amino acid sequence: CAWSVRWGGT. In full, the CDR3 is CAWSVRWGGTQYF. Together with reference TRBV30 and TRBJ2-3, the CDR3 gives the full variable domain: SQTIHQWPATLVQPVGSPLSLECTVEGTSNPNLYWYRQAAGRGLQLLFYSVGIGQISSEVPQNLSASRPQDRQFILSSKKLLLSDSGFYLCAWSVRWGGTQYFGPGTRLTVL.

This clone was counted many times. The sequence runs out 3 residues before the end of the CDR3; the remainder is reconstructed from the germline J gene. V and J are TRBV5-6 and TRBJ1-1; TRBD1 matches 9 bases. The CDR3 extends over 15 amino acids. The germline CDR1 and CDR2 sequences are SGHDT and YYEEEE. J was trimmed by 3 bases and V by 2 bases; bases with no gene match: 5. CDR3 protein: CASSFRDRVYTEAFF. The DNA read from the CDR3 is TGTGCCAGCAGCTTCCGGGACAGGGTGTACACTGAA.

This clone was seen a few times. From the germline J gene comes the end of the CDR3, since the read stops 3 residues before it. The chain combines TRBV5-3 with TRBJ2-3; the match to TRBD2 covers 9 bases. TRBV5-3 has ORF status, its function being uncertain. This CDR3 region has 17 residues. V lost 4 bases to trimming and J lost 3 bases; unmatched junction nucleotides: 12. The CDR3 sequence is CARSMGATSGYTDTQYF. The sequenced CDR3 bases are TGTGCCAGAAGCATGGGGGCGACTAGCGGATATACAGATACG.

This clone was seen a few times. From the germline J gene comes the end of the CDR3, since the read stops 3 residues before it. The chain couples TRBV20-1 to TRBJ2-7, with 10 bases that match TRBD1. Germline V CDR1 and CDR2: DFQATT, SNEGSKA (reference sequence). After removal of 7 bases from V and 4 bases from J, the junction contained 7 bases not matched to a gene. The CDR3 length is 13 residues. The CDR3 sequence: CSGEGTGVYEQYF. CDR3 bases read: TGCAGTGGCGAAGGGACAGGGGTTTACGAG.

Worth noting for this clone: The CDR3 end falls 3 residues outside the read, so it is completed with the germline J gene. This chain links TRBV2 with TRBJ2-1; TRBD2 matches 14 bases. The germline V gene has CDR1 SNHLY and CDR2 FYNNEI. The CDR3 spans 15 residues. J was trimmed by 6 bases and V by 6 bases; bases with no gene match: 4. CDR3 sequence reads: CASSVTSGRGNEQFF. CDR3 DNA (partial): TGTGCCAGCAGCGTGACTAGCGGGAGGGGCAATGAG.

This clone was seen a few times. The DNA ends 3 residues before the CDR3 does, and the rest of the CDR3 is filled in from the germline J gene. This chain links TRBV6-2 or TRBV6-3 with TRBJ1-2; D might be TRBD1 (6 bases). The V gene's germline CDR1 is MNHEY and CDR2 SVGEGT. This CDR3 region has 15 residues. Trimming left V 0 bases short and J 7 bases short, with 15 bases between. The sequenced CDR3 bases are TGTGCCAGCAGTTACTCGAGTTTGGGGGCATCTGGC. Translation: CASSYSSLGASG. The whole CDR3 sequence reads CASSYSSLGASGYTF.

There are a few counts of this clone. The junction and the germline gene differ at one end; a read error may be behind it. With the read ending 3 residues before the CDR3 end, the germline J gene is used to fill in that end. V usage is TRBV7-9 and J usage is TRBJ1-2, with a weak D call TRBD1 (5 bases). Per germline, CDR1 SEHNR and CDR2 FQNEAQ (reference sequence). The CDR3 runs 13 residues. This CDR3 is CSSSLGHLYGYTF. The part of the CDR3 DNA that was read is TGTTCCAGCAGCTTAGGACACCTCTATGGC.

This clone was observed at least ten times. From the germline J gene comes the end of the CDR3, since the read stops 3 residues before it. The chain carries TRBV5-6 and TRBJ1-2; 9 positions match TRBD1. Per the germline V gene, CDR1 is SGHDT and CDR2 is YYEEEE. The length of the CDR3 is 14 residues. The CDR3 here is CASSLGTGVRGYTF. The part of the CDR3 DNA that was read is TGTGCCAGCAGCTTGGGGACAGGGGTTCGGGGC.

This clone has just a few counts. The CDR3 is cut off 3 residues early in the read; its end comes from the germline J gene. The chain recombines TRBV7-6 with TRBJ2-5, with 7 bases matching TRBD1. The V and J ends lost 1 base and 5 bases, in that order; junction bases with no gene match: 4. CDR1 is SGHVS and CDR2 is FNYEAQ in the germline V gene. The CDR3 extends over 14 amino acids. CDR3 region: CASSLEGAVETQYF. CDR3 DNA, as far as it was read: TGTGCCAGCAGCTTAGAGGGGGCGGTTGAGACC. Drawing the rest from reference TRBV7-6 and TRBJ2-5, the complete variable domain is GAGVSQSPRYKVTKRGQDVALRCDPISGHVSLYWYRQALGQGPEFLTYFNYEAQQDKSGLPNDRFSAERPEGSISTLTIQRTEQRDSAMYRCASSLEGAVETQYFGPGTRLLVL.

At least ten counts were recorded for this clone. Incomplete CDR3 DNA: TGTGCCAGCAGCTTAGCTCGAGCGGAGGGAACAGATACG. It specifies CASSLARAEGTDT. The entire CDR3 protein is CASSLARAEGTDTQYF. V is TRBV7-3 and J is TRBJ2-3; perhaps TRBD2 as D (6 bases). The read stops 3 residues short of the end of the CDR3; the missing end is completed from the germline J gene. CDR3 size: 16 residues. The germline CDR1 and CDR2 sequences are SGHTA and FQGTGA. With 2 bases removed from V and 3 bases from J, the gap between germline ends came to 15 bases.